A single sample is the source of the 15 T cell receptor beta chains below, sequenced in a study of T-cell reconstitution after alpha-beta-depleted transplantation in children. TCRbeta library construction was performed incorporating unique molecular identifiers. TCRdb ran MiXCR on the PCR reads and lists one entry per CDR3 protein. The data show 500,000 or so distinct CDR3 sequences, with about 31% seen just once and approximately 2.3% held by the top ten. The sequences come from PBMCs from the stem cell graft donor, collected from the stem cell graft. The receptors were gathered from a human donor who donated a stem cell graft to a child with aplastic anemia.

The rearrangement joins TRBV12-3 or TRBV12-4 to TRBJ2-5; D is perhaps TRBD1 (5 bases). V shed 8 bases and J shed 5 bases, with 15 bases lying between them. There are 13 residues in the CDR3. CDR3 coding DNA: TGTGCCAGCGGGCAGTGGGGCCAGGAGACCCAGTACTTC. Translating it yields CASGQWGQETQYF.

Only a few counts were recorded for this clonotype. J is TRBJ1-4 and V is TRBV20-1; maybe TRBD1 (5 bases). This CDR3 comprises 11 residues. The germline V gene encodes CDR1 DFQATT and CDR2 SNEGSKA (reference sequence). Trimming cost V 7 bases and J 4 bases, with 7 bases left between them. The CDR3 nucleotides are TGCAGTGGACAGTTTAATGAAAAACTGTTTTTT. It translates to CSGQFNEKLFF.

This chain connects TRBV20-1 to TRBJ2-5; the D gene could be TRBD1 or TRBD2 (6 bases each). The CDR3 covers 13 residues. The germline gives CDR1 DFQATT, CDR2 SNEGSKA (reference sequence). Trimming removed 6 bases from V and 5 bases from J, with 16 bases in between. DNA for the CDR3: TGCAGTGCACCACCGGGGGCGCGGGAGACCCAGTACTTC. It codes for CSAPPGARETQYF.

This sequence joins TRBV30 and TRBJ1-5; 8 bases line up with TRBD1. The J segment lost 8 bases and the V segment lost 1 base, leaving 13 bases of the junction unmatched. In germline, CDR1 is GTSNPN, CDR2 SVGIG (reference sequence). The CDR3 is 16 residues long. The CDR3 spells CAWSGSRGQVTEPQHF. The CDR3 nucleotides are TGTGCCTGGAGTGGTTCCAGGGGACAGGTGACGGAGCCCCAGCATTTT.

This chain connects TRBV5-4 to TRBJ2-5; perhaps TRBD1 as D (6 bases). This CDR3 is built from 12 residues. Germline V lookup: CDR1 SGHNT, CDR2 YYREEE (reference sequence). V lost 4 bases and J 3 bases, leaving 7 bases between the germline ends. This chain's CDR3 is CASSRDKETQYF. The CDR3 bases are TGTGCCAGCAGCCGGGACAAAGAGACCCAGTACTTC.

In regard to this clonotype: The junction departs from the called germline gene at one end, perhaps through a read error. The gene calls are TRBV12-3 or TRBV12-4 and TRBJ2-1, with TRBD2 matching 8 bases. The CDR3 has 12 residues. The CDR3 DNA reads TGTGCCAGCACCCGTAGCGGGAATGTGCAGTTCTTC. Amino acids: CASTRSGNVQFF.

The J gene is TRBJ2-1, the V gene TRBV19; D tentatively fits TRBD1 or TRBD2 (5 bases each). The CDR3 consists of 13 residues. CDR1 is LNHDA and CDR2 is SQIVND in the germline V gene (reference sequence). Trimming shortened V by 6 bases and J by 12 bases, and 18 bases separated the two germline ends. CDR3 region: CASRTVGASWQFF. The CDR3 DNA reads TGTGCCAGTAGGACAGTAGGGGCTAGCTGGCAGTTCTTC. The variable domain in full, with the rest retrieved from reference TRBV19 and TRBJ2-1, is DGGITQSPKYLFRKEGQNVTLSCEQNLNHDAMYWYRQDPGQGLRLIYYSQIVNDFQKGDIAEGYSVSREKKESFPLTVTSAQKNPTAFYLCASRTVGASWQFFGPGTRLTVL.

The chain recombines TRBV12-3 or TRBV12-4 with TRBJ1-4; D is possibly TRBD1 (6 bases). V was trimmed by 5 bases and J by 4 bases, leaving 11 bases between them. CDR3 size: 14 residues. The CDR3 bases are TGTGCCAGCAGTCCTTGGACAGATAATGAAAAACTGTTTTTT. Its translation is CASSPWTDNEKLFF.

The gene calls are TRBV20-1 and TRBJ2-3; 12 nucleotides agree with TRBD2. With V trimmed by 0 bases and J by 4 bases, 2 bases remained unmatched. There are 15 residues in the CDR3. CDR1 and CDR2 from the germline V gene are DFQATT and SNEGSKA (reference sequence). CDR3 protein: CSARDLAGGPDTQYF. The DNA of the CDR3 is TGCAGTGCTAGAGATCTAGCGGGAGGGCCAGATACGCAGTATTTT.

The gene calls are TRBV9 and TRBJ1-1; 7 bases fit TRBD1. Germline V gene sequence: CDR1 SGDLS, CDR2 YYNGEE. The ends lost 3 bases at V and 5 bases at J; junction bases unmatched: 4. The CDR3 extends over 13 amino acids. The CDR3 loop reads CASSAGTATEAFF. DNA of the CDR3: TGTGCCAGCAGCGCCGGGACAGCTACTGAAGCTTTCTTT.

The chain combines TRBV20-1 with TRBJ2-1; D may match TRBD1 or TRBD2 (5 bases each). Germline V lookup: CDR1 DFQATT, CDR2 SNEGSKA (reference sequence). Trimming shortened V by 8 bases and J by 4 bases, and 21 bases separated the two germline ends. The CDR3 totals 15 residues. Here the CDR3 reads CSSEPFRDAYNEQFF. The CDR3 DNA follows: TGCAGTTCCGAGCCTTTCCGGGACGCATACAATGAGCAGTTCTTC.

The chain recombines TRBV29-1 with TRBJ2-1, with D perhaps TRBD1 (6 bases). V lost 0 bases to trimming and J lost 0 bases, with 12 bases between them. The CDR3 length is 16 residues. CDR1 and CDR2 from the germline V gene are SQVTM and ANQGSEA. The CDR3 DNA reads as TGCAGCGTTGAAGAATACGGACAGAGCTCCTACAATGAGCAGTTCTTC. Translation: CSVEEYGQSSYNEQFF.

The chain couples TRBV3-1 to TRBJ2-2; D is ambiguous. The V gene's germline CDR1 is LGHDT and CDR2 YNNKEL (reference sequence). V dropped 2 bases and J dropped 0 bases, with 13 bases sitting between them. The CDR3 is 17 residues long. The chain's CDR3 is CASSQHTPFANTGELFF. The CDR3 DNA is TGTGCCAGCAGCCAACATACCCCGTTCGCGAACACCGGGGAGCTGTTTTTT. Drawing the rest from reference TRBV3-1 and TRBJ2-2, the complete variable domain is DTAVSQTPKYLVTQMGNDKSIKCEQNLGHDTMYWYKQDSKKFLKIMFSYNNKELIINETVPNRFSPKSPDKAHLNLHINSLELGDSAVYFCASSQHTPFANTGELFFGEGSRLTVL.

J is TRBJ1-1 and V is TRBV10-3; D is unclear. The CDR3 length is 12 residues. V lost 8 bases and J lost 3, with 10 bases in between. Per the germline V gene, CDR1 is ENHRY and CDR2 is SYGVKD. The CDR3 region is CAIRKEDTEAFF. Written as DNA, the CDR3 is TGTGCCATCCGGAAGGAGGACACTGAAGCTTTCTTT.

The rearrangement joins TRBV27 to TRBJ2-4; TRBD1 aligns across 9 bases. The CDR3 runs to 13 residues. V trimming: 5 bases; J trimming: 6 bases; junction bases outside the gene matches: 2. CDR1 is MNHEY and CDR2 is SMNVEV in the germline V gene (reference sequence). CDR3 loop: CASSGTGTNIQYF. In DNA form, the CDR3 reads TGTGCCAGCAGTGGGACAGGGACAAACATTCAGTACTTC.